This TCR beta chain was captured in a study of blood T cell repertoires in COVID-19. For the study at large: The origin of the acute and convalescent COVID-19 samples was the United States, Italy and Spain. Sources were T cells, B-cell-depleted T cells, or PBMCs; the material itself was cDNA or gDNA.

Deletions cut 3 bases from V and 4 bases from J, with 12 bases between. The CDR3 covers 15 residues. Germline V lookup: CDR1 SNHLY, CDR2 FYNNEI. Authors' analysis steps: Quantification of nucleated cells was approximated via reference gene primer amplification. Generated by immunoSEQ multiplex PCR, the TCRdb table keeps only in-frame clones and is missing some. V and J calls and clone size are copied from that table; D and trimming were computed from the DNA. The sample yields 70,000 or so clones, around 88% seen once. Specimen: peripheral blood. The receptor comes from a woman of 80 years or more with acute or convalescent COVID-19. The rearrangement uses TRBV2 and TRBJ2-2; D is possibly TRBD2 (6 bases). The chain's CDR3 is CASSDSGRSTGELFF. Here the CDR3 DNA reads TGTGCCAGCAGTGATTCAGGGAGGAGCACCGGGGAGCTGTTTTTT.